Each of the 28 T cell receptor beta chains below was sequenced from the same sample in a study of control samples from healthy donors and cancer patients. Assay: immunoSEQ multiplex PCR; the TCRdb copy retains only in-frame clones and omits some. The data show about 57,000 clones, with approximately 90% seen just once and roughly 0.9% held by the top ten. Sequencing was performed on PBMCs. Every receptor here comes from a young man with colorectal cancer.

CDR3 region: CAWSKSGQLNEKLFF. The CDR3 coding sequence is TGTGCCTGGAGTAAATCGGGACAACTTAATGAAAAACTGTTTTTT. The genes are TRBV30 and TRBJ1-4, with D tentatively TRBD1 (6 bases). Trimming pared 2 bases from V and 4 bases from J, leaving 14 bases between. The CDR3 runs to 15 residues. Looked up from germline, CDR1 is GTSNPN and CDR2 is SVGIG (reference sequence).

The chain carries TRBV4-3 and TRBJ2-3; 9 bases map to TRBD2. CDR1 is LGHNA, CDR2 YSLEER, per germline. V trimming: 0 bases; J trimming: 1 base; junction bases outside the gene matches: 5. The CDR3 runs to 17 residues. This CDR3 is CASSQDASGEGTDTQYF. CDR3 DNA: TGCGCCAGCAGCCAAGATGCTAGCGGGGAAGGCACAGATACGCAGTATTTT.

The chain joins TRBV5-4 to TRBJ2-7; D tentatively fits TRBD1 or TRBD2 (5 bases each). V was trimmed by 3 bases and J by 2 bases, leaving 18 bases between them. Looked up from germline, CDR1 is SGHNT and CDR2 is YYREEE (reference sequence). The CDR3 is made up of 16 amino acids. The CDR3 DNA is TGTGCCAGCAGCTCCCGAAGGGACCGGGGTACCTACGAGCAGTACTTC. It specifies CASSSRRDRGTYEQYF.

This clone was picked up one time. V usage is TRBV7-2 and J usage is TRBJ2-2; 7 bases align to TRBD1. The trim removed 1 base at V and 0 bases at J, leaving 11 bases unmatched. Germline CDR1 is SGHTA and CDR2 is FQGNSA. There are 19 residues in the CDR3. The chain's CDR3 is CASSLGRTGRIANTGELFF. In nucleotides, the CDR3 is TGTGCCAGCAGCTTAGGGAGGACAGGCCGCATTGCGAACACCGGGGAGCTGTTTTTT.

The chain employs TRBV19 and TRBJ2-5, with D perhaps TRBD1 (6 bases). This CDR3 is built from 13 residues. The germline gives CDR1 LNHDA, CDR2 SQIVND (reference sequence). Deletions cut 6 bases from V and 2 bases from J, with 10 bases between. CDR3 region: CASSRTEQETQYF. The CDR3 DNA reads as TGTGCCAGTAGCAGGACAGAACAAGAGACCCAGTACTTC. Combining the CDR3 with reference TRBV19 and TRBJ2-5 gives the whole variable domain DGGITQSPKYLFRKEGQNVTLSCEQNLNHDAMYWYRQDPGQGLRLIYYSQIVNDFQKGDIAEGYSVSREKKESFPLTVTSAQKNPTAFYLCASSRTEQETQYFGPGTRLLVL.

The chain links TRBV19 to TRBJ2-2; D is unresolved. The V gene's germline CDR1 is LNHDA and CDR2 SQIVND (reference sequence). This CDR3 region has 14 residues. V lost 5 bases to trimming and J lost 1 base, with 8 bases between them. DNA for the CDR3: TGTGCCAGTAGTCCTAAGGTGAACACCGGGGAGCTGTTTTTT. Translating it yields CASSPKVNTGELFF.

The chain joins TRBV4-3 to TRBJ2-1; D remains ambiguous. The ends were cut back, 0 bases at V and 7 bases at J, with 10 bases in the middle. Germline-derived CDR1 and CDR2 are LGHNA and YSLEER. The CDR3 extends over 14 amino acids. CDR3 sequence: CASSQDVAGNEQFF. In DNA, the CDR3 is TGCGCCAGCAGCCAAGACGTAGCCGGGAATGAGCAGTTCTTC.

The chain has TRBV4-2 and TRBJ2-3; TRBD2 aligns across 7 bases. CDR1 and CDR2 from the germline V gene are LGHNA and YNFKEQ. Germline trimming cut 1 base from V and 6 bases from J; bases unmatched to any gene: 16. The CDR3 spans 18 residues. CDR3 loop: CASSQVEGGGPGIDTQYF. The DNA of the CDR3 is TGTGCCAGCAGCCAAGTGGAGGGCGGGGGTCCGGGTATTGATACGCAGTATTTT.

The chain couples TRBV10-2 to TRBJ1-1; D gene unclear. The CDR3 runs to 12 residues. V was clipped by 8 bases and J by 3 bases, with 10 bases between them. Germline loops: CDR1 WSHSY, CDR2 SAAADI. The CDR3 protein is CASFGPDTEAFF. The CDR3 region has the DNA TGCGCCAGCTTTGGACCTGACACTGAAGCTTTCTTT.

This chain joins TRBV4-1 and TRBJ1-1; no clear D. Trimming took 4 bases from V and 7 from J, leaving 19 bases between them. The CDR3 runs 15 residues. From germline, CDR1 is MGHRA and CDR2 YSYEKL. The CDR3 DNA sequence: TGCGCCAGCAGCCTATCGAGATTCATGGGCCTTGAAGCTTTCTTT. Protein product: CASSLSRFMGLEAFF.

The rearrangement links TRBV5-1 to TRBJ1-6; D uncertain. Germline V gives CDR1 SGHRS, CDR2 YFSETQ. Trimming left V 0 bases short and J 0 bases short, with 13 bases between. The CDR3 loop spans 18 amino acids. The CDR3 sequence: CASSLDGLGSSYNSPLHF. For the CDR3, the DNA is TGCGCCAGCAGCTTGGATGGCCTTGGGAGCTCCTATAATTCACCCCTCCACTTT.

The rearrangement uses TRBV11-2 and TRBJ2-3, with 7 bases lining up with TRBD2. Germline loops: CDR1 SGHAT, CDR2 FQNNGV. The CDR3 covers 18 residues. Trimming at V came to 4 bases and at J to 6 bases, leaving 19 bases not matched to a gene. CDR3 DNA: TGTGCCAGCAGCTCCGCCGATAGCGGGTACTCCGCTGGCGATACGCAGTATTTT. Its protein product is CASSSADSGYSAGDTQYF.

The CDR3 DNA reads as TGTGCCAGTAGTACGATGCAGCTCACAGATACGCAGTATTTT. It specifies CASSTMQLTDTQYF. This chain connects TRBV19 to TRBJ2-3, with D unclear. The CDR3 is made up of 14 amino acids. Germline lookup yields CDR1 LNHDA and CDR2 SQIVND (reference sequence). Trimming cost V 4 bases and J 2 bases, with 10 bases left between them.

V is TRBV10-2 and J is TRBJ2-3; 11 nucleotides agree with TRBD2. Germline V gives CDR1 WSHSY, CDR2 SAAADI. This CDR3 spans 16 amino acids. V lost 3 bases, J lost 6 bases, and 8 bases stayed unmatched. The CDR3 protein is CASSEIAGGKGDTQYF. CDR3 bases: TGCGCCAGCAGTGAAATAGCGGGGGGGAAGGGGGATACGCAGTATTTT.

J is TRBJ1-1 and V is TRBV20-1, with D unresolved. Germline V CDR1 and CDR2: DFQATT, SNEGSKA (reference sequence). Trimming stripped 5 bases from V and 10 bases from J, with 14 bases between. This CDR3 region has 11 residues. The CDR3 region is CSAPSGWGAFF. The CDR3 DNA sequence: TGCAGTGCTCCGTCGGGCTGGGGAGCTTTCTTT.

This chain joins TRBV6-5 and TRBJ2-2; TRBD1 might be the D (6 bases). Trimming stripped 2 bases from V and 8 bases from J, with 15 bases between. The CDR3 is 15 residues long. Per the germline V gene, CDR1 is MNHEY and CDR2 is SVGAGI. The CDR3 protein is CASSYDRIGVGELFF. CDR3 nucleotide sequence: TGTGCCAGCAGTTACGACAGGATCGGGGTAGGGGAGCTGTTTTTT.

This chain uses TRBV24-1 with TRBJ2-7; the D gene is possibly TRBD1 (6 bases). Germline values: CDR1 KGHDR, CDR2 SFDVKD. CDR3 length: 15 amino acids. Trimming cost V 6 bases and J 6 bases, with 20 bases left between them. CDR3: CATSSFHRESCEQYV. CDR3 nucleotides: TGTGCCACCAGTTCCTTTCACAGGGAAAGCTGCGAGCAGTACGTC.

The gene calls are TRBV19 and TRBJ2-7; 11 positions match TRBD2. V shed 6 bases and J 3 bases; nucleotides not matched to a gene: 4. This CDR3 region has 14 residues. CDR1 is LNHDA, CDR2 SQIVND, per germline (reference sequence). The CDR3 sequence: CASSSLAGGYEQYF. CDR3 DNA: TGTGCCAGTAGCTCTCTAGCGGGGGGCTACGAGCAGTACTTC.

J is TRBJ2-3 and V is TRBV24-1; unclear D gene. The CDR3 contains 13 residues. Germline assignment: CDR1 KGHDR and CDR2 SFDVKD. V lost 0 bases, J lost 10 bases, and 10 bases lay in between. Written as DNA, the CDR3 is TGTGCCACCAGTGATTTGAATCGTGTCTCGCAGTATTTT. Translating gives CATSDLNRVSQYF.

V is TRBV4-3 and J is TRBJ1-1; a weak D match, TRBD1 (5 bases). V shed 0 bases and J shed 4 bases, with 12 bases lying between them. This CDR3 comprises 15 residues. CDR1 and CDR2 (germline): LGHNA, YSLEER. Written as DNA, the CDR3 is TGCGCCAGCAGCCAAGATCAGGGTTTGGGCACTGAAGCTTTCTTT. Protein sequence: CASSQDQGLGTEAFF.

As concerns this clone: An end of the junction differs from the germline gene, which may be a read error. In DNA form, the CDR3 reads TGTGCTAGCAGCTTAGACACGCGGGGGGATACGCAGTATTTT. Amino acid sequence: CASSLDTRGDTQYF. This chain connects TRBV7-7 to TRBJ2-3; the match to TRBD2 covers 7 bases. From germline, CDR1 is SSHAT and CDR2 FNYEAQ (reference sequence). This CDR3 region has 14 residues.

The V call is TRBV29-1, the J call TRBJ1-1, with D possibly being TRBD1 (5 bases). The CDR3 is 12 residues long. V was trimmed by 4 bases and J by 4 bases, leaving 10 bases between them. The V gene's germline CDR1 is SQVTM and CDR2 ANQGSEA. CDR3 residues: CSVGSRVTEAFF. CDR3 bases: TGCAGCGTTGGTAGCAGGGTCACTGAAGCTTTCTTT.

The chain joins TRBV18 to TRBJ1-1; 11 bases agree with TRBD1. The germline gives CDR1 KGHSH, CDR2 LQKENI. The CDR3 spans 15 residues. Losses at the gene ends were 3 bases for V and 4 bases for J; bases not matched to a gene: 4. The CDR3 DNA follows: TGTGCCAGCTCACCCCGGACAGGGGGCGGCACTGAAGCTTTCTTT. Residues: CASSPRTGGGTEAFF.

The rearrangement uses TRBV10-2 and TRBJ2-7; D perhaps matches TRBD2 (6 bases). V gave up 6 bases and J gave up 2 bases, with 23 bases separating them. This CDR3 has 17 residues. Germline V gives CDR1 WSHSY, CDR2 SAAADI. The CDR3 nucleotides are TGCGCCAGCAGCGAAGAACGCGCGGGACCCAGCCCCTACGAGCAGTACTTC. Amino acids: CASSEERAGPSPYEQYF.

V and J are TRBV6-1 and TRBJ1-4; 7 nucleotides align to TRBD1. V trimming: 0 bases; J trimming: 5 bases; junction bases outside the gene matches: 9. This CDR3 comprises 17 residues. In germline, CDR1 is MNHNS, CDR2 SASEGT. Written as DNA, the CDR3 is TGTGCCAGCAGTGAAGCTCGGACGACAGGGTTCAATGAAAAACTGTTTTTT. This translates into CASSEARTTGFNEKLFF.

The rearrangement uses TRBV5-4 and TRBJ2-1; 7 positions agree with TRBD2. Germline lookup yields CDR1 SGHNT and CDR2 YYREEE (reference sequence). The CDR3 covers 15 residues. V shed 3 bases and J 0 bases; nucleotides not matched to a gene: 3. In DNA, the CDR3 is TGTGCCAGCAGCTGGCCGGGGGGCTCCTACAATGAGCAGTTCTTC. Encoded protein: CASSWPGGSYNEQFF.

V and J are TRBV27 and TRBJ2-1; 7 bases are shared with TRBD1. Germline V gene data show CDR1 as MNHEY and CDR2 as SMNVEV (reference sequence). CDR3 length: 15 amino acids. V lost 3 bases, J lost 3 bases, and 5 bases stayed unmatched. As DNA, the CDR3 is TGTGCCAGCAGTTTGACAGGGTGGGGCTACAATGAGCAGTTCTTC. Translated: CASSLTGWGYNEQFF.

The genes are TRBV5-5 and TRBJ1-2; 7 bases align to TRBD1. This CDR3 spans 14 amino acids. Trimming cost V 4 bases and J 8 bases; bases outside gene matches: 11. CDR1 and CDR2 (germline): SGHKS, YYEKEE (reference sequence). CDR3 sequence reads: CASSASGTAGGYTF. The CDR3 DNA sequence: TGTGCCAGCAGCGCTTCCGGGACAGCAGGAGGCTACACCTTC.